These 6 T cell receptor beta chains came from one sample sequenced in a study of T cell responses to AZD1222 COVID-19 vaccine. Sequencing was performed with immunoSEQ multiplex PCR; in TCRdb, only in-frame clones are kept and a portion is missing. Among 150,000 to 200,000 clones listed, less than 95% were seen once. The material was peripheral blood, obtained on day 0 of AZD1222 vaccination. All receptors derive from an adult in good health.

The CDR3 protein is CASSFWGRSVYEQYF. For the CDR3, the DNA is TGTGCCAGCAGCTTTTGGGGGAGGTCAGTATACGAGCAGTACTTC. The genes are TRBV7-9 and TRBJ2-7; possible D gene TRBD2, 6 bases. The V and J ends lost 3 bases and 4 bases respectively, with 16 bases between them. The CDR3 runs 15 residues. Germline CDR1 reads SEHNR; CDR2 reads FQNEAQ (reference sequence).

The rearrangement links TRBV7-2 to TRBJ2-5; D remains unclear. Looked up from germline, CDR1 is SGHTA and CDR2 is FQGNSA. Trimming left V 2 bases short and J 1 base short, with 8 bases between. CDR3 length: 14 residues. The CDR3 sequence: CASSLLDPQETQYF. CDR3 sequence (DNA): TGTGCCAGCAGCTTACTCGACCCCCAAGAGACCCAGTACTTC.

CDR3 sequence: CASSFGTAYGYTF. The CDR3 DNA sequence: TGTGCCAGCAGCTTCGGGACGGCTTATGGCTACACCTTC. This chain links TRBV9 with TRBJ1-2, with D possibly matching TRBD1 (5 bases). The CDR3 contains 13 residues. V was clipped by 4 bases and J by 5 bases, with 12 bases between them. Germline CDR1 reads SGDLS; CDR2 reads YYNGEE.

The rearrangement links TRBV20-1 to TRBJ1-1; D gene uncertain. Germline V CDR1 and CDR2: DFQATT, SNEGSKA (reference sequence). This CDR3 region has 11 residues. The CDR3: CSTTARPEAFF. Here the CDR3 DNA reads TGCAGCACCACGGCCAGACCTGAAGCTTTCTTT.

The chain joins TRBV10-3 to TRBJ2-2, with 8 nucleotides matching TRBD2. J lost 0 bases, V lost 6 bases, and 9 bases had no gene match. This CDR3 is 17 amino acids long. The germline CDR1 and CDR2 sequences are ENHRY and SYGVKD. CDR3 residues: CAISLGGSGANTGELFF. CDR3 sequence (DNA): TGTGCCATCAGCTTGGGGGGTAGCGGGGCGAACACCGGGGAGCTGTTTTTT.

V usage is TRBV27 and J usage is TRBJ2-1, with D perhaps matching TRBD2 (6 bases). The CDR3 contains 14 residues. Germline V gives CDR1 MNHEY, CDR2 SMNVEV (reference sequence). V was pared by 5 bases and J by 8 bases, with 16 bases between. CDR3 in DNA: TGTGCCAGCAGTGAAAGGACTATCTCTGATGAGCAGTTCTTC. Protein product: CASSERTISDEQFF.